Below, one T cell receptor (beta chain) is given with its context. Germline CDR1 and CDR2: SEHNR and FQNEAQ (reference sequence). Trimming pared 0 bases from V and 6 bases from J, leaving 14 bases between. The CDR3 has 15 residues. The sample originates from a study of blood T cell repertoires in COVID-19. About the study: COVID-19 samples collected from the United States, Italy and Spain covered acute and convalescent phases. T cells, B-cell-depleted T cells, or PBMCs supplied cDNA or gDNA.

TCRdb's copy holds only in-frame clones and misses some; the assay was immunoSEQ multiplex PCR. The sample shows about 150,000 clones, around 89% of them seen only once. Sequencing input: peripheral blood. V and J are TRBV7-9 and TRBJ1-1, with a tentative D call TRBD1 (6 bases). This clonotype originated in a human donor with COVID-19, enrolled during active disease. The donor label of this sample is uncertain. Here the CDR3 DNA reads TGTGCCAGCAGCTTAGCGGGCAGGGGAAGCCCTGAAGCTTTCTTT. Translation gives CASSLAGRGSPEAFF.